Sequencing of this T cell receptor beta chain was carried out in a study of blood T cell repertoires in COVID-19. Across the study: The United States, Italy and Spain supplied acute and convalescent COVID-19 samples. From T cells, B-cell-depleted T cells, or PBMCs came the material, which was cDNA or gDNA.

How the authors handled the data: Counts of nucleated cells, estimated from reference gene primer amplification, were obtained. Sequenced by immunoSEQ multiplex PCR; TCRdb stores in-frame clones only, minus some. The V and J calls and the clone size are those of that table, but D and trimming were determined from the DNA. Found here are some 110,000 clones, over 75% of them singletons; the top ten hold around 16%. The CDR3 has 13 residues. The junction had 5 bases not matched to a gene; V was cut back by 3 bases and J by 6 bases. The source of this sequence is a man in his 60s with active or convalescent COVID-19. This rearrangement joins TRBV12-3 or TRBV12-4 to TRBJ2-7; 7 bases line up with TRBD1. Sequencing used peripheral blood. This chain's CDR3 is CASSFRQGGEQYF. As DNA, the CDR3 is TGTGCCAGCAGTTTCCGACAGGGTGGCGAGCAGTACTTC.